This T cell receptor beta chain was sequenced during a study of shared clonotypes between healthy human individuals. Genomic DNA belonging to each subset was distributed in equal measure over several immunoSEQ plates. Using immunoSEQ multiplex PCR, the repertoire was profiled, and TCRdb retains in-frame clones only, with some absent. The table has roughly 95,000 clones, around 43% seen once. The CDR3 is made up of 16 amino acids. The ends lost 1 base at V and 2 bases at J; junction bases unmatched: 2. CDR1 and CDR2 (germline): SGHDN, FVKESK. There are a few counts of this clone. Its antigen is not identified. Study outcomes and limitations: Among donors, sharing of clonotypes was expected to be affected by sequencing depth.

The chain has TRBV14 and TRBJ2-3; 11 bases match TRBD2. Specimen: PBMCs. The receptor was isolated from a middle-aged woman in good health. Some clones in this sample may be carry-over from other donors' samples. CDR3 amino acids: CASSQGLAGPTDTQYF. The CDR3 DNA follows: TGTGCCAGCAGCCAAGGACTAGCGGGACCCACAGATACGCAGTATTTT. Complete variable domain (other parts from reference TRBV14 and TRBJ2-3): EAGVTQFPSHSVIEKGQTVTLRCDPISGHDNLYWYRRVMGKEIKFLLHFVKESKQDESGMPNNRFLAERTGGTYSTLKVQPAELEDSGVYFCASSQGLAGPTDTQYFGPGTRLTVL.